This passage covers 17 T cell receptor beta chains from one sample sequenced in a study of blood T cells in healthy people across ages. A second roughly 6 to 11 cycle PCR used barcoded and J-beta primers. TCRdb fed the 5' RACE reads into MiXCR, producing one record per CDR3 protein. This sample has 850,000 to 950,000 distinct CDR3 sequences, with around 28% found just once. The sample consisted of blood. The origin of the receptors is a woman older than 75 in good health.

This clonotype was counted at least ten times. The chain is built from TRBV6-2 or TRBV6-3 and TRBJ2-7, with TRBD1 matching over 7 bases. Germline V lookup: CDR1 MNHEY, CDR2 SVGEGT. Trimming took 4 bases from V and 7 from J; bases not matched to a gene: 10. The CDR3 is made up of 14 amino acids. The CDR3 is CASSFPGQVNEQYF. The DNA of the CDR3 is TGTGCCAGCAGTTTCCCAGGACAGGTCAATGAGCAGTACTTC.

At least ten counts were recorded for this clonotype. The chain joins TRBV14 to TRBJ2-1, with TRBD1 matching over 7 bases. This CDR3 contains 12 residues. After removal of 8 bases from V and 8 bases from J, the junction contained 6 bases not matched to a gene. The germline V gene has CDR1 SGHDN and CDR2 FVKESK. CDR3 in amino acids: CASGKQGYEQFF. CDR3 bases: TGTGCCAGCGGTAAACAGGGGTATGAGCAGTTCTTC.

This clonotype has a count of ten or more. V and J are TRBV6-2 or TRBV6-3 and TRBJ2-3, with 10 bases lining up with TRBD2. The CDR3 totals 15 residues. With V trimmed by 10 bases and J by 7 bases, 14 bases remained unmatched. Germline CDR1 is MNHEY and CDR2 is SVGEGT. As DNA, the CDR3 is TGTGCCACAGCCCTTGAAGCGGGGGGGTCGAATACGCAGTATTTT. Protein product: CATALEAGGSNTQYF.

Many counts were recorded for this clonotype. This chain connects TRBV20-1 to TRBJ2-7; TRBD2 matches at 7 bases. The V segment lost 4 bases and the J segment 3 bases; nucleotides outside the gene matches: 9. The length of the CDR3 is 14 residues. From germline, CDR1 is DFQATT and CDR2 SNEGSKA (reference sequence). Here the CDR3 reads CSAKGLAVYYEQYF. The CDR3 DNA reads TGCAGTGCTAAGGGGCTAGCGGTTTACTACGAGCAGTACTTC.

Points on this clonotype: At one of its ends the junction is not consistent with the germline gene, which may arise from a read error. The chain couples TRBV5-1 to TRBJ1-3; D perhaps matches TRBD1 (5 bases). CDR3 length equals 15 residues. Per germline, CDR1 SGHRS and CDR2 YFSETQ. The CDR3 loop reads CVSSLDDSDGNTIYF. The CDR3 DNA follows: TGCGTCAGCAGCTTGGATGACAGCGATGGAAACACCATATATTTT.

This clonotype appeared many times. V gene TRBV6-2 or TRBV6-3 combines with J gene TRBJ2-7; tentatively, D is TRBD1 (5 bases). Germline V gives CDR1 MNHEY, CDR2 SVGEGT. The V end lost 7 bases, the J end lost 0 bases, and 16 bases lay between the germline ends. The CDR3 totals 15 residues. The CDR3 DNA sequence: TGTGCCAGCACGGGTGCAGGGATAGACTCCTACGAGCAGTACTTC. Translation: CASTGAGIDSYEQYF.

This clonotype was found a few times. The rearrangement links TRBV28 to TRBJ1-6; the D gene is possibly TRBD1 (6 bases). Germline assignment: CDR1 MDHEN and CDR2 SYDVKM. Trimming cost V 6 bases and J 6 bases, with 15 bases left between them. The CDR3 sequence is 15 residues long. The CDR3: CASRRQGFLNSPLHF. The DNA of the CDR3 is TGTGCCAGCAGGAGGCAGGGGTTCCTTAATTCACCCCTCCACTTT. The full variable domain, its missing parts supplied by reference TRBV28 and TRBJ1-6, is DVKVTQSSRYLVKRTGEKVFLECVQDMDHENMFWYRQDPGLGLRLIYFSYDVKMKEKGDIPEGYSVSREKKERFSLILESASTNQTSMYLCASRRQGFLNSPLHFGNGTRLTVT.

On this clonotype itself: One end of the junction varies from germline; a read error may be responsible. This chain uses TRBV5-6 with TRBJ1-2, with a possible D match to TRBD1 (6 bases). The CDR3 has 14 residues. Germline V CDR1 and CDR2: SGHDT, YYEEEE. The CDR3 DNA is TGTGCCTGCAGGCGACCAGGGGTTTACTCTGGCTACACCTTC. This sequence encodes CACRRPGVYSGYTF.

The rearrangement joins TRBV28 to TRBJ2-1, with D hard to call. CDR3 size: 15 residues. V lost 3 bases and J 4 bases, leaving 13 bases between the germline ends. The germline CDR1 and CDR2 sequences are MDHEN and SYDVKM. The CDR3 loop is CASSFPLAGYNEQFF. DNA of the CDR3: TGTGCCAGCAGTTTCCCCTTAGCCGGATACAATGAGCAGTTCTTC. The variable domain in full, with the rest retrieved from reference TRBV28 and TRBJ2-1, is DVKVTQSSRYLVKRTGEKVFLECVQDMDHENMFWYRQDPGLGLRLIYFSYDVKMKEKGDIPEGYSVSREKKERFSLILESASTNQTSMYLCASSFPLAGYNEQFFGPGTRLTVL.

About this clonotype: One end of the junction does not line up with germline, which may come from a read error. The rearrangement uses TRBV7-2 and TRBJ2-1; 10 nucleotides align to TRBD2. Germline V CDR1 and CDR2: SGHTA, FQGNSA. The CDR3 runs 15 residues. CDR3 in DNA: TGTGCCGGCAGCTTTCAGCGGGGGGGCTTTTATGAGCAGTTCTTC. Encoded protein: CAGSFQRGGFYEQFF.

The chain carries TRBV5-4 and TRBJ1-1; D is unclear. CDR1 and CDR2 from the germline V gene are SGHNT and YYREEE (reference sequence). V dropped 3 bases and J dropped 3 bases, with 12 bases sitting between them. The CDR3 loop spans 14 amino acids. The CDR3 sequence: CASSWGGEYTEAFF. The CDR3, as DNA: TGTGCCAGCAGCTGGGGAGGCGAGTACACTGAAGCTTTCTTT.

The V and J genes are TRBV6-4 and TRBJ1-6; 8 bases fit TRBD1. The CDR3 runs to 15 residues. The germline gives CDR1 MRHNA, CDR2 SNTAGT. V shed 0 bases, J shed 9 bases, and the junction held 4 bases outside the gene matches. CDR3: CASSDSHRGISPLHF. The CDR3 bases are TGTGCCAGCAGTGACTCGCACAGGGGGATTTCACCCCTCCACTTT.

The chain has TRBV9 and TRBJ1-1, with 8 bases identical to TRBD1. Per the germline V gene, CDR1 is SGDLS and CDR2 is YYNGEE. Trimming at V came to 3 bases and at J to 0 bases, leaving 4 bases not matched to a gene. The CDR3 is 15 amino acids. The CDR3: CASSATGEMNTEAFF. As DNA, the CDR3 is TGTGCCAGCAGCGCGACAGGGGAGATGAACACTGAAGCTTTCTTT.

The chain carries TRBV5-1 and TRBJ1-2; 7 nucleotides line up with TRBD1. The germline gives CDR1 SGHRS, CDR2 YFSETQ. V was pared by 0 bases and J by 8 bases, with 10 bases of the junction left unmatched. CDR3 size: 15 residues. This chain's CDR3 is CASSLEAKGGEGYTF. DNA of the CDR3: TGCGCCAGCAGCTTGGAGGCGAAAGGGGGCGAAGGCTACACCTTC.

This clonotype was seen at least ten times. The CDR3 loop reads CASSLAGKNIQYF. CDR3 sequence (DNA): TGTGCCAGCAGCTTGGCGGGCAAAAACATTCAGTACTTC. The gene calls are TRBV5-6 and TRBJ2-4; D gene uncertain. Germline V lookup: CDR1 SGHDT, CDR2 YYEEEE. The CDR3 contains 13 residues. Trimming stripped 0 bases from V and 3 bases from J, with 4 bases between.

CDR3: CSARAQTGTSGGKTQYF. Written as DNA, the CDR3 is TGCAGTGCTAGAGCACAGACCGGGACTAGCGGGGGGAAGACCCAGTACTTC. V gene TRBV20-1 combines with J gene TRBJ2-5; 15 nucleotides line up with TRBD2. Germline CDR1 DFQATT, CDR2 SNEGSKA (reference sequence). This CDR3 is 17 amino acids long. V lost 1 base and J lost 6; bases outside the gene matches: 9.

At least ten counts were recorded for this clonotype. This sequence joins TRBV20-1 and TRBJ1-2; TRBD1 is a possible D gene (5 bases). The CDR3 sequence is 9 residues long. Germline loops: CDR1 DFQATT, CDR2 SNEGSKA (reference sequence). The V end lost 4 bases, the J end lost 8 bases, and 5 bases lay between the germline ends. CDR3 loop: CSAKGGYTF. As DNA, the CDR3 is TGCAGTGCTAAGGGGGGCTACACCTTC.